This T cell receptor beta chain was captured by sequencing in a study of metastatic and nonmetastatic thyroid tumors. Study in general: Across peripheral blood and tumor or nodule tissue samples taken from malignant and benign thyroid patients, the repertoires were compared with one another. Broader study findings: Reportedly, malignant thyroid tumors had significantly higher TCR beta diversity than benign nodules, in blood and tumor.

Thyroid surgery was performed in patients who had received no treatment beforehand. Authors' methods: Variation in CDR3 across clinicopathological groups served as the basis for constructing a distant-metastasis classifier in papillary thyroid cancer. TCRdb redid the clone calls on the PCR reads using MiXCR. TCRdb's processing, not the authors', yielded these V and J calls. The table includes around 20,000 clones, approximately 20% detected once. The CDR3 sequence is 18 residues long. CDR1 and CDR2 from the germline V gene are KGHSH and LQKENI. The V end lost 6 bases, the J end lost 0 bases, and 23 bases lay between the germline ends. This clone was observed at least ten times. Its matching antigen is unknown.

The genes are TRBV18 and TRBJ1-1; a weak D match, TRBD1 (5 bases). This sequence originates from a female donor with papillary thyroid cancer or a benign thyroid nodule (not recorded which). Some clones in this sample may be carry-over from other donors' samples. The sample was tumor tissue. The CDR3 DNA reads as TGTGCCAGCTCGCGCATGAGGGGCCTAGACCACATGAACACTGAAGCTTTCTTT. As protein: CASSRMRGLDHMNTEAFF.